These T cell receptor beta chains were read from a single sample in a study of blood T cell repertoires in COVID-19. Clones were read by immunoSEQ multiplex PCR, and TCRdb kept only the in-frame ones, dropping some. Of about 100,000 clones listed, roughly 79% are singletons. The sequenced sample consisted of peripheral blood. The origin of the receptors is a man at least 80 years old with COVID-19, enrolled during active disease. Each CDR3 is given with its conserved first and last residue. The order of the fields is V gene, D gene, J gene, clone size, CDR3 DNA, CDR3 protein. The D gene is left open where the match is weak. The listing skips clone size in some rows; elsewhere it reads once, few, many or a size class.

V gene: TRBV27; D gene: .; J gene: TRBJ2-4; clone size: .; CDR3 DNA: TGTGCCAGCAGTACCAATCTACAGGTAGCCAAAAACATTCAGTACTTC; CDR3 protein: CASSTNLQVAKNIQYF
V gene: TRBV10-1; D gene: TRBD2; J gene: TRBJ2-2; clone size: many; CDR3 DNA: TGCGCCAGCCCTGCTGATGCTAGCGGGAGGGTGAACACCGGGGAGCTGTTTTTT; CDR3 protein: CASPADASGRVNTGELFF
V gene: TRBV10-3; D gene: .; J gene: TRBJ1-1; clone size: few; CDR3 DNA: TGTGCCACCTCACGACAGGCAAGGGACACTGAAGCTTTCTTT; CDR3 protein: CATSRQARDTEAFF
V gene: TRBV7-2; D gene: .; J gene: TRBJ2-1; clone size: .; CDR3 DNA: TGTGCCAGCAGCCGGTCCTACAATGAGCAGTTCTTC; CDR3 protein: CASSRSYNEQFF
V gene: TRBV6-2/TRBV6-3; D gene: TRBD2; J gene: TRBJ2-1; clone size: once; CDR3 DNA: TGTGCCAGCAGTCGACTAGCGGGGGCTTACAATGAGCAGTTCTTC; CDR3 protein: CASSRLAGAYNEQFF
V gene: TRBV7-6; D gene: TRBD1; J gene: TRBJ1-1; clone size: .; CDR3 DNA: TGTGCCAGCAGCAAGGGACAGGGGCGAGACACTGAAGCTTTCTTT; CDR3 protein: CASSKGQGRDTEAFF
V gene: TRBV5-8; D gene: TRBD1; J gene: TRBJ2-2; clone size: .; CDR3 DNA: TGTGCCAGCAGGGACAGGACGAACACCGGGGAGCTGTTTTTT; CDR3 protein: CASRDRTNTGELFF
V gene: TRBV29-1; D gene: .; J gene: TRBJ2-1; clone size: once; CDR3 DNA: TGCAGCGTTGAAGAACGACTAGTCGCCTACAATGAGCAGTTCTTC; CDR3 protein: CSVEERLVAYNEQFF
V gene: TRBV5-1; D gene: .; J gene: TRBJ1-1; clone size: few; CDR3 DNA: TGCGCCAGCAGCTTGGTTCCCATGAACACTGAAGCTTTCTTT; CDR3 protein: CASSLVPMNTEAFF
V gene: TRBV14; D gene: TRBD1; J gene: TRBJ1-2; clone size: few; CDR3 DNA: TGTGCCAGCTGGACAGGGCGGGATGCGGATGGCTACACCTTC; CDR3 protein: CASWTGRDADGYTF
V gene: TRBV24-1; D gene: .; J gene: TRBJ2-1; clone size: .; CDR3 DNA: TGTGCCACCAGTGATTTGACCGGGAACTACAATGAGCAGTTCTTC; CDR3 protein: CATSDLTGNYNEQFF
V gene: TRBV5-6; D gene: .; J gene: TRBJ1-2; clone size: .; CDR3 DNA: TGTGCCAGCAGCTCGGACATGGCCGACTATGGCTACACCTTC; CDR3 protein: CASSSDMADYGYTF
V gene: TRBV2; D gene: .; J gene: TRBJ2-2; clone size: .; CDR3 DNA: TGTGCCAGCAGGGGGGGGCCGTCGAACACCGGGGAGCTGTTTTTT; CDR3 protein: CASRGGPSNTGELFF
V gene: TRBV4-2; D gene: .; J gene: TRBJ2-7; clone size: .; CDR3 DNA: TGTGCCAGCAGCCGTCCGAGCTCCTACGAGCAGTACTTC; CDR3 protein: CASSRPSSYEQYF
V gene: TRBV5-1; D gene: TRBD2; J gene: TRBJ2-5; clone size: .; CDR3 DNA: TGCGCCAGCAGCTTGGCCCCCGGGACTAGCGGATACCAAGAGACCCAGTACTTC; CDR3 protein: CASSLAPGTSGYQETQYF
V gene: TRBV20-1; D gene: .; J gene: TRBJ2-1; clone size: .; CDR3 DNA: TGCAGTGCTAGTTCGGTCCGCAATGAGCAGTTCTTC; CDR3 protein: CSASSVRNEQFF
V gene: TRBV7-3; D gene: TRBD2; J gene: TRBJ2-1; clone size: .; CDR3 DNA: TGTGCCAGCAGCTTAACCGGGACTAAGTACAATGAGCAGTTCTTC; CDR3 protein: CASSLTGTKYNEQFF
V gene: TRBV12-2; D gene: .; J gene: TRBJ1-2; clone size: few; CDR3 DNA: TGTGCAAGTCGCTTAGCCGGGACCCAGGGGGGACACGGCCTTACCGGGTCCTATGGCTACACCTTC; CDR3 protein: CASRLAGTQGGHGLTGSYGYTF
V gene: TRBV12-5; D gene: TRBD1; J gene: TRBJ1-1; clone size: .; CDR3 DNA: TGTGCTAGTGGTTTGGCCTTCACAGGGGGCCGGACTGAAGCTTTCTTT; CDR3 protein: CASGLAFTGGRTEAFF
V gene: TRBV11-1; D gene: TRBD1; J gene: TRBJ2-1; clone size: .; CDR3 DNA: TGTGCCAGCAGCTCCACCTTGGGGCAGGGGGACAATGAGCAGTTCTTC; CDR3 protein: CASSSTLGQGDNEQFF
V gene: TRBV11-2; D gene: TRBD1; J gene: TRBJ2-5; clone size: .; CDR3 DNA: TGTGCCAGCAGCTTAGATACCGGGACAGGGGAAGAGACCCAGTACTTC; CDR3 protein: CASSLDTGTGEETQYF
V gene: TRBV24-1; D gene: .; J gene: TRBJ1-5; clone size: .; CDR3 DNA: TGTGCCACCAGTGACGACAGGACCCTTGGGCCCCAGCATTTT; CDR3 protein: CATSDDRTLGPQHF
V gene: TRBV29-1; D gene: .; J gene: TRBJ1-5; clone size: .; CDR3 DNA: TGCAGCGTTGAATTCGGTTCCGGAGGGAATCAGCCCCAGCATTTT; CDR3 protein: CSVEFGSGGNQPQHF
V gene: TRBV7-2; D gene: TRBD1; J gene: TRBJ1-2; clone size: many; CDR3 DNA: TGTGCCAGCAGCTTAGACAGAACAGGGGGAAGGTATGGCTACACCTTC; CDR3 protein: CASSLDRTGGRYGYTF
V gene: TRBV5-5; D gene: .; J gene: TRBJ1-6; clone size: once; CDR3 DNA: TGTGCCAGCAGCTTGGATCCAGGTACCTATAATTCACCCCTCCACTTT; CDR3 protein: CASSLDPGTYNSPLHF
V gene: TRBV30; D gene: .; J gene: TRBJ1-4; clone size: .; CDR3 DNA: TGTGCCTGGAGCGTTTGGGGGGGGCTAACTAATGAAAAACTGTTTTTT; CDR3 protein: CAWSVWGGLTNEKLFF
V gene: TRBV10-3; D gene: TRBD1; J gene: TRBJ2-7; clone size: .; CDR3 DNA: TGTGCCATCAGACCCGGGACAGGGGGCTACGAGCAGTACTTC; CDR3 protein: CAIRPGTGGYEQYF
V gene: TRBV19; D gene: .; J gene: TRBJ1-3; clone size: .; CDR3 DNA: TGTGCCAGTAGTATAGATCTGGCCAGCTCTGGAAACACCATATATTTT; CDR3 protein: CASSIDLASSGNTIYF
V gene: TRBV6-2/TRBV6-3; D gene: TRBD1; J gene: TRBJ2-6; clone size: .; CDR3 DNA: TGTGCCAGCAGTCCCATCTCCGGGACAGGGTATCGTACTGGGGCCAACGTCCTGACTTTC; CDR3 protein: CASSPISGTGYRTGANVLTF
V gene: TRBV5-1; D gene: .; J gene: TRBJ2-7; clone size: .; CDR3 DNA: TGCGCCAGCAGCTTGGGGCAGAAAACCTACGAGCAGTACTTC; CDR3 protein: CASSLGQKTYEQYF
V gene: TRBV6-5; D gene: TRBD1; J gene: TRBJ1-1; clone size: .; CDR3 DNA: TGTGCCAGCAGACAGGGGGGATTTATGAACACTGAAGCTTTCTTT; CDR3 protein: CASRQGGFMNTEAFF
V gene: TRBV7-2; D gene: TRBD2; J gene: TRBJ2-1; clone size: .; CDR3 DNA: TGTGCCAGCAGCTCGGGACTAGCGGGGTTAAGTTCAAATGAGCAGTTCTTC; CDR3 protein: CASSSGLAGLSSNEQFF
V gene: TRBV28; D gene: TRBD1; J gene: TRBJ1-5; clone size: .; CDR3 DNA: TGTGCCAGCAGTTTAATCGGTCAGGCCGGGACAGGCGTAACCCTAAAGGGTCAGCCCCAGCATTTT; CDR3 protein: CASSLIGQAGTGVTLKGQPQHF
V gene: TRBV14; D gene: .; J gene: TRBJ1-4; clone size: .; CDR3 DNA: TGTGCCAGCAGCCAAGACGTGGGAGTAAATGAAAAACTGTTTTTT; CDR3 protein: CASSQDVGVNEKLFF
V gene: TRBV11-2; D gene: TRBD2; J gene: TRBJ2-1; clone size: .; CDR3 DNA: TGTGCCAGCTGTCCTAGCGGTTACAATGAGCAGTTCTTC; CDR3 protein: CASCPSGYNEQFF
V gene: TRBV18; D gene: TRBD1; J gene: TRBJ1-2; clone size: .; CDR3 DNA: TGTGCCAGCTCCCCACAGGGGGCAGGAGGCTACACCTTC; CDR3 protein: CASSPQGAGGYTF
V gene: TRBV10-2; D gene: TRBD2; J gene: TRBJ2-1; clone size: .; CDR3 DNA: TGCGCCAGCAGTGAAAATAGCGGGTCCTACAATGAGCAGTTCTTC; CDR3 protein: CASSENSGSYNEQFF
V gene: TRBV24-1; D gene: TRBD2; J gene: TRBJ2-3; clone size: .; CDR3 DNA: TGTGCCACCAGCGGGACTAGCGGGAATACGCAGTATTTT; CDR3 protein: CATSGTSGNTQYF
V gene: TRBV19; D gene: .; J gene: TRBJ2-5; clone size: .; CDR3 DNA: TGTGCCAGTAATGTCGCCCAGGGAGAGACCCAGTACTTC; CDR3 protein: CASNVAQGETQYF
V gene: TRBV12-5; D gene: TRBD1; J gene: TRBJ1-1; clone size: once; CDR3 DNA: TGTGCTAGTGGTTTCGCGCTGACAGGGACGAACACTGAAGCTTTCTTT; CDR3 protein: CASGFALTGTNTEAFF
V gene: TRBV2; D gene: TRBD1; J gene: TRBJ1-4; clone size: .; CDR3 DNA: TGTGCCAGCAGCGCCGGGACAGGGTTCGCCCGACAAGAAAAACTGTTTTTT; CDR3 protein: CASSAGTGFARQEKLFF
V gene: TRBV6-5; D gene: TRBD1; J gene: TRBJ2-3; clone size: .; CDR3 DNA: TGTGCCAGCAGTTTGGGGGACAGGGGAGGAGATACGCAGTATTTT; CDR3 protein: CASSLGDRGGDTQYF
V gene: TRBV30; D gene: .; J gene: TRBJ2-1; clone size: .; CDR3 DNA: TGTGCCTGGAGTGCATGGGCAGAGCAGTTCTTC; CDR3 protein: CAWSAWAEQFF
V gene: TRBV5-4; D gene: TRBD1; J gene: TRBJ1-1; clone size: once; CDR3 DNA: TGTGCCAGCGAGCGGGGAGAAAACAGGGGGCAGAACACTGAAGCTTTCTTT; CDR3 protein: CASERGENRGQNTEAFF
V gene: TRBV18; D gene: .; J gene: TRBJ2-7; clone size: .; CDR3 DNA: TGTGCCAGCTCACCAGGGACAACAAGCTCCTACGAGCAGTACTTC; CDR3 protein: CASSPGTTSSYEQYF
V gene: TRBV7-2; D gene: TRBD1; J gene: TRBJ1-2; clone size: .; CDR3 DNA: TGTGCCAGCAGCCCCAACAGGGGCCGAGGCTACACCTTC; CDR3 protein: CASSPNRGRGYTF
V gene: TRBV28; D gene: TRBD1; J gene: TRBJ1-2; clone size: .; CDR3 DNA: TGTGCCAGCGGAACCGAAGGGGGCTTGGTTGGCTACACCTTC; CDR3 protein: CASGTEGGLVGYTF
V gene: TRBV5-1; D gene: .; J gene: TRBJ1-2; clone size: .; CDR3 DNA: TGCGCCAGCAGCTTGGCCGAGGTATCCCTATATGGCTACACCTTC; CDR3 protein: CASSLAEVSLYGYTF
V gene: TRBV6-5; D gene: .; J gene: TRBJ1-1; clone size: .; CDR3 DNA: TGTGCCACCGGCGTTAAAGGGGGCACTGAAGCTTTCTTT; CDR3 protein: CATGVKGGTEAFF